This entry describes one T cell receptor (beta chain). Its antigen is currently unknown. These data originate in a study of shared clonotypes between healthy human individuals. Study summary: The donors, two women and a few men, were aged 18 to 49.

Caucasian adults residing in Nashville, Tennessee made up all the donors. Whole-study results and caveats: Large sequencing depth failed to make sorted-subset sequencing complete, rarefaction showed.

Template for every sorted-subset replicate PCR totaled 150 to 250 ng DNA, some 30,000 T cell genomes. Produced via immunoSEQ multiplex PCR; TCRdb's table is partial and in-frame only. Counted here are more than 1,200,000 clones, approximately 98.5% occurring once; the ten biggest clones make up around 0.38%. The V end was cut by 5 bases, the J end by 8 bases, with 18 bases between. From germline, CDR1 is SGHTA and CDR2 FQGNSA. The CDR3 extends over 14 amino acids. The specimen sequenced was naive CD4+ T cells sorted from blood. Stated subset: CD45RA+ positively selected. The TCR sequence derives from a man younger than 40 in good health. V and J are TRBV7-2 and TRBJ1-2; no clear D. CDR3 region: CASSLGLSEGGYTF. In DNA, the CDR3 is TGTGCCAGCAGCCTCGGACTCTCTGAGGGAGGCTACACCTTC.